These 3 T cell receptor beta chains originate from one sample sequenced in a study of blood T cells in healthy people across ages. Primed by a sample-barcoded 5' primer and a J-beta primer mix, a second PCR proceeded for about 7 to 11 cycles. TCRdb reprocessed the 5' RACE reads with MiXCR, giving one entry per CDR3 protein. Of approximately 1,700,000 distinct CDR3 sequences listed, 30% to 40% are singletons. Sequencing was carried out using blood. The receptor set was obtained from a human donor in good health.

This clonotype was seen only a few times. The rearrangement links TRBV20-1 to TRBJ1-2; D unclear. There are 14 residues in the CDR3. Germline CDR1 is DFQATT and CDR2 is SNEGSKA (reference sequence). V was cut by 2 bases and J by 1 base, with 11 bases left in between. CDR3 region: CSARPGRINYGYTF. CDR3 DNA: TGCAGTGCTAGACCTGGACGGATTAACTATGGCTACACCTTC.

This clonotype appeared a single time. The chain joins TRBV7-2 to TRBJ1-2, with D perhaps TRBD1 (5 bases). The CDR3 covers 14 residues. Germline values: CDR1 SGHTA, CDR2 FQGNSA. V was pared by 7 bases and J by 0 bases, with 12 bases between. For the CDR3, the DNA is TGTGCCAGCACCGGTGGGGCGTCTAACTATGGCTACACCTTC. Translating gives CASTGGASNYGYTF.

In this sample, this clonotype turned up a few times. V and J are TRBV7-9 and TRBJ1-5, with D hard to call. V was pared by 1 base and J by 9 bases, with 10 bases between. The length of the CDR3 is 13 residues. Germline V CDR1 and CDR2: SEHNR, FQNEAQ (reference sequence). CDR3 sequence reads: CASSLGDPSPQHF. Written as DNA, the CDR3 is TGTGCCAGCAGCTTAGGTGACCCATCGCCCCAGCATTTT.